The T cell receptor (beta chain) described here comes from a study of OX40 agonist ivuxolimab in advanced cancers. With regard to the full study: Ivuxolimab was an agonistic, fully human IgG2 monoclonal antibody directed against OX40 (CD134), a costimulatory receptor. Intravenous ivuxolimab was administered to patients every 2 weeks at six dose levels: 0.01, 0.1, 0.3, 1.5, 3 and 10 mg/kg. Of the 50 to 55 patients in dose escalation, approximately 20 had hepatocellular carcinoma, some 15 had melanoma, 9 had renal cell carcinoma and 9 had head and neck cancer. A male proportion of nearly 85% and a mean age of 60 years, ranging from roughly 23 to 90, were recorded for the dose-escalation cohort. Prior anti-PD-1, anti-PD-L1 or anti-CTLA-4 therapy was permitted, and 40% of dose-escalation patients had received checkpoint inhibitors. Partial responses occurred in three dose-escalation patients, of whom one had hepatocellular carcinoma and two had cutaneous melanoma. The point of sequencing TCRbeta in the periphery was to test whether ivuxolimab changed TCR sequence diversity and drove clonal T-cell expansion. The paper reports the monotherapy dose-escalation portion (N of about 47 patients) of the phase I ivuxolimab trial.

To sequence the TCRbeta CDR3 region, genomic DNA was isolated from the sorted cells. The immunoSEQ Assay was used to sequence the TCRbeta CDR3 regions. As stored in TCRdb, this immuneACCESS dataset retains in-frame rearrangements with V and J assigned. A fraction of the clones does not appear; measured against another copy, unresolved V genes explain less than half of the discrepancy, and the remainder lacks a known reason. The sample includes about 61,000 clones, with 85% to 90% observed a single time. About 1.2% of the sample comes from the top ten. Taken from the germline V gene, the CDR1 and CDR2 loops are SGHTA and FQGNSA. Inclusive of the bounding cysteine and phenylalanine, the CDR3 is 18 residues long. Just CDR3 DNA is preserved here, 54 bases in frame from base 1. Germline trimming amounts to 5 bases on V and 6 bases on J, with 16 as the count of junction bases outside the gene matches. Patients with autoimmune disease history or receiving systemic immunosuppression were excluded from the trial. Peripheral blood for TCR sequencing was collected from all dose cohorts at baseline, on cycle 4 day 1, and on cycle 7 day 1. The samples were taken from a phase I, first-in-human, multicenter, open-label dose-escalation trial of ivuxolimab. Adults with locally advanced or metastatic melanoma, renal cell, hepatocellular, or head and neck squamous cell carcinoma were enrolled in the trial. CD4+ and CD8+ T cells were sorted separately from peripheral blood before TCR sequencing.

As for this clone: The antigen it recognizes is unknown. Base qualities are not provided; no much larger clone lies one nucleotide away.

Paper-wide results and their limitations: Antigen specificity was not determined for the clonally expanded peripheral T cells. Low levels of normalized T-cell clonal expansion were also seen in some nonresponding patients. At doses of 0.1 to 3.0 mg/kg, clonal expansion of both CD4+ and CD8+ blood T cells was observed from baseline to week 6. In the 0.1-3.0 mg/kg groups, partial responders were among the patients with the lowest normalized peripheral clonal expansion, particularly in CD8+ T cells. After ivuxolimab, CD8+ T cells had more expanded clones than CD4+ T cells on average.

Source: CD4+ or CD8+ T cells sorted from blood, taken in a trial of the OX40 agonist ivuxolimab. This sequence uses TRBV7-2 and TRBJ2-2; the junction holds 9 bases that match TRBD2. This sequence was found in an adult with an advanced solid tumor such as melanoma, head and neck, liver or kidney cancer. CDR3 loop: CASSPRTWRGGRSGELFF. The base sequence is TGTGCCAGCAGCCCACGGACCTGGCGGGGGGGCCGGTCCGGGGAGCTGTTTTTT.